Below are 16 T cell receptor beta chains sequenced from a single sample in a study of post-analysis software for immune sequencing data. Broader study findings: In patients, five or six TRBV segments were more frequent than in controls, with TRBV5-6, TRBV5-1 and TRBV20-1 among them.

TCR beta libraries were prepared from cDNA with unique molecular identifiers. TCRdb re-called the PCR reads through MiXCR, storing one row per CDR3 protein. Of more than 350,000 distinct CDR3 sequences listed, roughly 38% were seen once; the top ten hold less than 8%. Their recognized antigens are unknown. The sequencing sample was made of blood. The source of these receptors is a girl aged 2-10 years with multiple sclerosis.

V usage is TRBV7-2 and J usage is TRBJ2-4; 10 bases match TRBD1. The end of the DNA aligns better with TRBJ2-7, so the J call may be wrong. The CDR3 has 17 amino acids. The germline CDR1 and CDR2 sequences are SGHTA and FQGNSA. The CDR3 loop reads CASSQSGTGAFSREQYF. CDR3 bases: TGTGCCAGCAGCCAATCCGGGACAGGGGCCTTCTCCCGCGAGCAGTACTTC.

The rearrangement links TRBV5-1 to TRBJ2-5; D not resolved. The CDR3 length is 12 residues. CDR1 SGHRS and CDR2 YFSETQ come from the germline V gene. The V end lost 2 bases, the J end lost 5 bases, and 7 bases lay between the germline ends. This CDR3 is CASSFVRETQYF. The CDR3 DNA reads TGCGCCAGCAGCTTCGTTCGGGAGACCCAGTACTTC. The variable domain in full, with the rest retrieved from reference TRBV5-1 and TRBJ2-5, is KAGVTQTPRYLIKTRGQQVTLSCSPISGHRSVSWYQQTPGQGLQFLFEYFSETQRNKGNFPGRFSGRQFSNSRSEMNVSTLELGDSALYLCASSFVRETQYFGPGTRLLVL.

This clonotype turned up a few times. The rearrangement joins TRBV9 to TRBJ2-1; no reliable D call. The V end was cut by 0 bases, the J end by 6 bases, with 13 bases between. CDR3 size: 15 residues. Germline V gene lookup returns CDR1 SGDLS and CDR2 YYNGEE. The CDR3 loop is CASSVVPVIGNEQFF. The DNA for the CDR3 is TGTGCCAGCAGCGTAGTCCCCGTGATAGGCAATGAGCAGTTCTTC.

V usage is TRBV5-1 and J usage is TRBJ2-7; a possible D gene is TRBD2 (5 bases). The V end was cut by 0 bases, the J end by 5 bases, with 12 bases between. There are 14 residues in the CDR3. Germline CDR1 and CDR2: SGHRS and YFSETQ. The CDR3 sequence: CASSLVSAGDEQYF. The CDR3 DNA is TGCGCCAGCAGCTTGGTTTCCGCCGGGGACGAGCAGTACTTC.

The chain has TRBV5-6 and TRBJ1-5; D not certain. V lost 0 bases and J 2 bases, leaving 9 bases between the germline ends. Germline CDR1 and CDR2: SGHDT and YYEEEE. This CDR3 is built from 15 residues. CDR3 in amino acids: CASSLDGKGNQPQHF. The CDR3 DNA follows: TGTGCCAGCAGCTTGGACGGAAAGGGCAATCAGCCCCAGCATTTT.

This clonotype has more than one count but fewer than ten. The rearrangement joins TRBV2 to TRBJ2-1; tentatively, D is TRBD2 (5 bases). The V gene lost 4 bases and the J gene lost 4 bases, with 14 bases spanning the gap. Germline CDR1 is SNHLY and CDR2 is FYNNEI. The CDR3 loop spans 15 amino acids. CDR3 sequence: CASSVGDLSYNEQFF. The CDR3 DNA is TGTGCCAGCAGTGTCGGGGATTTGTCTTACAATGAGCAGTTCTTC.

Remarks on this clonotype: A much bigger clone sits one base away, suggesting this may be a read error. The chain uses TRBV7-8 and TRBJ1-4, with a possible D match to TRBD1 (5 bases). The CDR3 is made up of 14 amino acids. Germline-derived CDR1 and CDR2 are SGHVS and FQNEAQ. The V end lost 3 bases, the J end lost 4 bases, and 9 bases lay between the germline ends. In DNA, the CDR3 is TGTGCCAGCAGCTTGACAGCAATTAATGAAAAACTGTTTTTT. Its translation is CASSLTAINEKLFF.

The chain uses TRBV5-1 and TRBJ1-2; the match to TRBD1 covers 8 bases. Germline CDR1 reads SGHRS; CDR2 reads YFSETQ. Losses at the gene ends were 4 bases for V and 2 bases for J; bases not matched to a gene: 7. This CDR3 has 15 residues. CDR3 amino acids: CASSPEGQENYGYTF. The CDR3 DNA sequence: TGCGCCAGCAGCCCTGAGGGACAGGAGAACTATGGCTACACCTTC.

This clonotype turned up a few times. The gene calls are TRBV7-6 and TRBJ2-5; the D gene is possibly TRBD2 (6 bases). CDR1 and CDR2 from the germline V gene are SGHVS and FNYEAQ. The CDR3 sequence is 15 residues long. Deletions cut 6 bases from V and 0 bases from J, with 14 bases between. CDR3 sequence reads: CASRQRPSDQETQYF. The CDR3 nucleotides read TGTGCCAGCAGACAAAGGCCTAGCGACCAAGAGACCCAGTACTTC.

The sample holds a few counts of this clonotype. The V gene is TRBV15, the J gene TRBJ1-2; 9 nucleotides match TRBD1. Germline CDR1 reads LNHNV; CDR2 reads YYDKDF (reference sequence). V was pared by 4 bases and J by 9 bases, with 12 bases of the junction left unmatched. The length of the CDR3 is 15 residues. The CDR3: CATSTTGGGYLRYTF. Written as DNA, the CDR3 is TGTGCCACCAGCACAACAGGGGGCGGGTATCTTCGCTACACCTTC. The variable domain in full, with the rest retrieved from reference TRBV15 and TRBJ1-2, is DAMVIQNPRYQVTQFGKPVTLSCSQTLNHNVMYWYQQKSSQAPKLLFHYYDKDFNNEADTPDNFQSRRPNTSFCFLDIRSPGLGDTAMYLCATSTTGGGYLRYTFGSGTRLTVV.

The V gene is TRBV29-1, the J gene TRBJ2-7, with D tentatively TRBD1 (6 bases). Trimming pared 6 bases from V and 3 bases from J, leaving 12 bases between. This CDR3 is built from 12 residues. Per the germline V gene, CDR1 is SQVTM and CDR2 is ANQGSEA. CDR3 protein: CSVKGDDYEQYF. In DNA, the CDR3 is TGCAGCGTAAAGGGGGACGACTACGAGCAGTACTTC.

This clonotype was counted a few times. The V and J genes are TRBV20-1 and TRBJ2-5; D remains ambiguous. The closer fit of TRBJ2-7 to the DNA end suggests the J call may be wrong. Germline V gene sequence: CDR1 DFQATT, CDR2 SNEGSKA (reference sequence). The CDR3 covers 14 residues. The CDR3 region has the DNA TGCAGTGCTAGTGTCGGCAGATTGACCTACGAGCAGTACTTC. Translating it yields CSASVGRLTYEQYF.

The CDR3: CASSGLGGYGYTF. In nucleotides, the CDR3 is TGTGCCAGCAGTGGCTTGGGGGGCTATGGCTACACCTTC. The chain has TRBV6-1 and TRBJ1-2; D might be TRBD1 (5 bases). The CDR3 has 13 amino acids. Germline V lookup: CDR1 MNHNS, CDR2 SASEGT. Trimming left V 4 bases short and J 4 bases short, with 10 bases between.

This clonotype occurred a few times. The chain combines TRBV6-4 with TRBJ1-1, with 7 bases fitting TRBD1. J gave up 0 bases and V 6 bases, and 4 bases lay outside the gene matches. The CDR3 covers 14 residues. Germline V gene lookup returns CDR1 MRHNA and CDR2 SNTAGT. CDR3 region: CASRSGGMNTEAFF. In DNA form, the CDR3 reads TGTGCCAGCAGGTCAGGGGGGATGAACACTGAAGCTTTCTTT.

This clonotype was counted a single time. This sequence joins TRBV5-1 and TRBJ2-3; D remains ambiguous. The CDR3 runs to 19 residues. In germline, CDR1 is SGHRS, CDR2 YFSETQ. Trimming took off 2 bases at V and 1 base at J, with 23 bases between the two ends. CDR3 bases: TGCGCCAGCAGCTTTGGGAACGCCGATTCGCGCCTTGGCACAGATACGCAGTATTTT. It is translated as CASSFGNADSRLGTDTQYF. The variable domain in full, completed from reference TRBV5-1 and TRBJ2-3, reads KAGVTQTPRYLIKTRGQQVTLSCSPISGHRSVSWYQQTPGQGLQFLFEYFSETQRNKGNFPGRFSGRQFSNSRSEMNVSTLELGDSALYLCASSFGNADSRLGTDTQYFGPGTRLTVL.

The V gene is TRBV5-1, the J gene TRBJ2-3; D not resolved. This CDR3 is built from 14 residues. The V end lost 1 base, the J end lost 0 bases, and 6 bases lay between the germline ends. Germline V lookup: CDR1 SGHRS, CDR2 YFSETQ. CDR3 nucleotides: TGCGCCAGCAGCTTGTTCTCCAGCACAGATACGCAGTATTTT. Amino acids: CASSLFSSTDTQYF.